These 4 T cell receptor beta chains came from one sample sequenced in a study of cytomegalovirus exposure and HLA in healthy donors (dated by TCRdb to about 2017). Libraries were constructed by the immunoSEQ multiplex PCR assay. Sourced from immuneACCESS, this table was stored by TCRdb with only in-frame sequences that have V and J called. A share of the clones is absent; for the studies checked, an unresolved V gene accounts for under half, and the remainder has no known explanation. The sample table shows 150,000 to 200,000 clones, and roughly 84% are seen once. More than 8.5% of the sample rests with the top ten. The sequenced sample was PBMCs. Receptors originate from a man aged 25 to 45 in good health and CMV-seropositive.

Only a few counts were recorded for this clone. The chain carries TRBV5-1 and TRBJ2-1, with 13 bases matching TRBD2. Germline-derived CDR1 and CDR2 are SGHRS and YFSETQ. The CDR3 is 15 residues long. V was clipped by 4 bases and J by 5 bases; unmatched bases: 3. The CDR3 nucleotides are TGCGCCAGCAGCGCCGGGACTAGCGGGAACAATGAGCAGTTCTTC. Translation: CASSAGTSGNNEQFF.

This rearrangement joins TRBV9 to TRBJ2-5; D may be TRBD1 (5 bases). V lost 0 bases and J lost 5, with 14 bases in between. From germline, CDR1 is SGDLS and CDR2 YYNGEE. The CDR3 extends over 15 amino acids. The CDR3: CASSVGQGSPETQYF. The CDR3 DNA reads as TGTGCCAGCAGCGTAGGCCAGGGAAGTCCGGAGACCCAGTACTTC.

Written as DNA, the CDR3 is TGTGCCAGCAGTTTATTTGGACAGGGAGCGGGATACGAGCAGTACTTC. Protein: CASSLFGQGAGYEQYF. The J gene is TRBJ2-7, the V gene TRBV28; perhaps TRBD1 as D (8 bases). Trimming shortened V by 1 base and J by 4 bases, and 17 bases separated the two germline ends. Germline V lookup: CDR1 MDHEN, CDR2 SYDVKM. The CDR3 consists of 16 residues.

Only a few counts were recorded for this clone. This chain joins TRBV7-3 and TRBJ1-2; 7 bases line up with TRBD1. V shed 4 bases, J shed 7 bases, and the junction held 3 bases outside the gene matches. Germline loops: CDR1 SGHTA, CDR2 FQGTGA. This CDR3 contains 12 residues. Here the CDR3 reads CASSSTGTGYTF. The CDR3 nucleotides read TGTGCCAGCAGCTCGACAGGGACTGGCTACACCTTC.